The 6 T cell receptor beta chains presented below share a single source sample, sequenced in a study of beta chain features in type 1 diabetes. Since all of the isolated RNA was reverse transcribed, expressed TCRB transcripts were what got sequenced. Here immunoSEQ multiplex PCR was the method, and the copy in TCRdb shows in-frame clones only, minus some. This repertoire shows fewer than 350,000 clones, 15% to 20% found once; its top ten account for around 0.045%. Sequencing input: naive CD4+ T cells from blood. These receptors came from a woman aged 18-30 years in good health.

The rearrangement joins TRBV30 to TRBJ2-1; D remains unclear. V lost 1 base and J 4 bases, leaving 11 bases between the germline ends. The CDR3 consists of 14 residues. Per germline, CDR1 GTSNPN and CDR2 SVGIG (reference sequence). The CDR3 nucleotides read TGTGCCTGGAGTGGAGGCTACCCGTACAATGAGCAGTTCTTC. It encodes CAWSGGYPYNEQFF.

The sample holds a few counts of this clone. The chain recombines TRBV5-1 with TRBJ2-7; the D is unclear. With 3 bases removed from V and 4 bases from J, the gap between germline ends came to 11 bases. CDR1 is SGHRS, CDR2 YFSETQ, per germline. The CDR3 totals 13 residues. In DNA form, the CDR3 reads TGCGCCAGCAGCTCGCCGCCTACTTACGAGCAGTACTTC. It is translated as CASSSPPTYEQYF.

The chain combines TRBV12-5 with TRBJ1-1; D unclear. Per germline, CDR1 LGHNT and CDR2 FRNRAP. The CDR3 consists of 12 residues. The V gene lost 4 bases and the J gene lost 10 bases, with 13 bases spanning the gap. The chain's CDR3 is CASGSMDGRAFF. Written as DNA, the CDR3 is TGTGCTAGTGGTTCCATGGATGGGCGAGCTTTCTTT. Combining the CDR3 with reference TRBV12-5 and TRBJ1-1 gives the whole variable domain DARVTQTPRHKVTEMGQEVTMRCQPILGHNTVFWYRQTMMQGLELLAYFRNRAPLDDSGMPKDRFSAEMPDATLATLKIQPSEPRDSAVYFCASGSMDGRAFFGQGTRLTVV.

The table lists this clone with a few counts. The chain recombines TRBV7-2 with TRBJ1-1; 7 nucleotides line up with TRBD1. Germline assignment: CDR1 SGHTA and CDR2 FQGNSA. The CDR3 consists of 14 residues. J was trimmed by 2 bases and V by 4 bases; bases with no gene match: 4. CDR3 loop: CASSSQGGNTEAFF. CDR3 in DNA: TGTGCCAGCAGCTCCCAAGGGGGCAACACTGAAGCTTTCTTT.

This clone was recorded a few times. V is TRBV5-1 and J is TRBJ2-3; possible D gene TRBD1, 6 bases. V was trimmed by 0 bases and J by 1 base, leaving 12 bases between them. CDR1 is SGHRS, CDR2 YFSETQ, per germline. The CDR3 runs to 16 residues. The CDR3 bases are TGCGCCAGCAGCTTGGGGGGACAAATAGGCACAGATACGCAGTATTTT. Amino acid sequence: CASSLGGQIGTDTQYF.

This clone appeared once. This sample also contains other DNA sequences that code for the same CDR3. V and J are TRBV9 and TRBJ2-3; D gene unclear. The CDR3 is 12 amino acids. Trimming took off 4 bases at V and 0 bases at J, with 3 bases between the two ends. Germline V gene sequence: CDR1 SGDLS, CDR2 YYNGEE. The CDR3 sequence is CASSQSTDTQYF. CDR3 bases: TGTGCCAGCAGCCAAAGCACAGATACGCAGTATTTT.